One and the same sample provided the 10 T cell receptor beta chains below, sequenced in a study of blood T cell repertoires in COVID-19. Sequencing used immunoSEQ multiplex PCR; TCRdb keeps in-frame clones, though not all of them. The sample lists fewer than 200,000 clones, approximately 87% seen once, with nearly 4.5% in the top ten. Sequenced sample: PBMCs or T cells enriched from blood (not recorded which). The receptors here all came from a woman aged 45-65 years who had recovered from COVID-19.

This clone was seen a handful of times. The CDR3 bases are TGTGCCAGCAGGTTGACAGAACATTCACCCCTCCACTTT. Protein: CASRLTEHSPLHF. The chain couples TRBV25-1 to TRBJ1-6, with a tentative D call TRBD1 (5 bases). This CDR3 contains 13 residues. V lost 6 bases and J lost 8, with 11 bases in between. From germline, CDR1 is MGHDK and CDR2 SYGVNS.

The DNA of the CDR3 is TGTGCCAGCACCCCCTCCGGGGCAGGGGTTCATGGCTACACCTTC. Translating it yields CASTPSGAGVHGYTF. This sequence joins TRBV6-5 and TRBJ1-2; D may be TRBD1 (6 bases). The V and J ends lost 7 bases and 6 bases respectively, with 21 bases between them. CDR1 and CDR2 from the germline V gene are MNHEY and SVGAGI. This CDR3 has 15 amino acids.

V gene TRBV3-1 (or the pseudogene TRBV3-2) combines with J gene TRBJ2-5, with TRBD2 matching 11 bases. Per the germline V gene, CDR1 is LGHDT and CDR2 is YNNKEL (reference sequence). The CDR3 is made up of 18 amino acids. V trimming: 1 base; J trimming: 5 bases; junction bases outside the gene matches: 12. The CDR3 nucleotides are TGTGCCAGCAGCCAAGGCAAACTGACTAGCGGGGTGGGGGAGACCCAGTACTTC. Translation: CASSQGKLTSGVGETQYF.

This chain joins TRBV6-5 and TRBJ1-1; 8 bases are shared with TRBD1. The CDR3 totals 15 residues. The germline V gene has CDR1 MNHEY and CDR2 SVGAGI. The ends lost 4 bases at V and 4 bases at J; junction bases unmatched: 8. The CDR3 loop is CASSLQGVASTEAFF. The CDR3 DNA sequence: TGTGCCAGCAGTTTACAGGGGGTGGCTAGCACTGAAGCTTTCTTT.

V is TRBV7-9 and J is TRBJ2-2, with 11 bases aligning to TRBD2. This CDR3 region has 17 residues. Losses at the gene ends were 5 bases for V and 6 bases for J; bases not matched to a gene: 11. Per germline, CDR1 SEHNR and CDR2 FQNEAQ (reference sequence). CDR3 residues: CASSPSLAGGLAGELFF. The CDR3 region has the DNA TGTGCCAGCAGCCCCAGTTTAGCGGGGGGGCTGGCCGGGGAGCTGTTTTTT.

The V call is TRBV25-1, the J call TRBJ2-3; 7 nucleotides agree with TRBD1. CDR3 size: 13 residues. CDR1 is MGHDK, CDR2 SYGVNS, per germline. The J segment lost 3 bases and the V segment lost 5 bases, leaving 2 bases of the junction unmatched. The CDR3 reads CASSHRGTDTQYF. CDR3 nucleotides: TGTGCCAGCAGTCACAGGGGAACAGATACGCAGTATTTT.

This chain uses TRBV27 with TRBJ1-6, with D tentatively TRBD1 (5 bases). The CDR3 contains 14 residues. The germline CDR1 and CDR2 sequences are MNHEY and SMNVEV (reference sequence). V was shortened by 2 bases and J by 8 bases, with 10 bases between the two germline ends. The CDR3 DNA follows: TGTGCCAGCAGTTTAGGGGGGTCCTATTCACCCCTCCACTTT. It codes for CASSLGGSYSPLHF.

This chain uses TRBV5-4 with TRBJ2-1, with TRBD2 matching 9 bases. Per the germline V gene, CDR1 is SGHNT and CDR2 is YYREEE (reference sequence). J lost 8 bases, V lost 4 bases, and 7 bases had no gene match. There are 14 residues in the CDR3. The CDR3 is CASSLGLAPDEQFF. DNA for the CDR3: TGTGCCAGCAGCCTAGGACTAGCGCCGGATGAGCAGTTCTTC.

The V and J genes are TRBV28 and TRBJ2-3; perhaps TRBD1 as D (6 bases). The germline V gene has CDR1 MDHEN and CDR2 SYDVKM. Trimming shortened V by 3 bases and J by 4 bases, and 14 bases separated the two germline ends. The CDR3 loop spans 15 amino acids. CDR3 protein: CASSFQGMASDTQYF. CDR3 in DNA: TGTGCCAGCAGTTTTCAGGGGATGGCGTCAGATACGCAGTATTTT.

This chain joins TRBV7-2 and TRBJ2-1, with D unclear. The length of the CDR3 is 13 residues. Germline CDR1 is SGHTA and CDR2 is FQGNSA. Deletions cut 5 bases from V and 5 bases from J, with 10 bases between. The chain's CDR3 is CASSALRDNEQFF. In DNA, the CDR3 is TGTGCCAGCAGCGCGCTAAGAGACAATGAGCAGTTCTTC.